A selection of T cell receptor beta chains follows, all from one sample in a study of blood T cells in healthy people across ages. TCRdb redid the calling of the 5' RACE reads with MiXCR, one entry per CDR3 protein. Of some 1.8 million distinct CDR3 sequences detected, about two fifths appear once; the ten largest clones hold 23%. Input material: blood. Every receptor here comes from a human donor in good health. CDR3s include the opening cysteine and the closing phenylalanine or tryptophan. The D gene is left open where the match is weak. Size is omitted from some rows. Given values are once, few, many or a class for expanded clones.

V gene,J gene,clone size,D gene,CDR3 DNA,CDR3 protein
TRBV5-1,TRBJ2-7,NA,NA,TGCGCCAGCAGCTTGGATGGGGGTCCCTCTTACGAGCAGTACTTC,CASSLDGGPSYEQYF
TRBV6-2/TRBV6-3,TRBJ2-1,few,TRBD2,TGTGCCAGCAGTAATCCCCTAGCGGGGGGCTACAATGAGCAGTTCTTC,CASSNPLAGGYNEQFF
TRBV11-3,TRBJ2-3,NA,TRBD1,TGTGCCAGCTCGACGCGGGGACAGGGAGGAGATACGCAGTATTTT,CASSTRGQGGDTQYF
TRBV29-1,TRBJ1-2,many,TRBD1,TGCAGCGTGGACAGGGGAGTATATGGCTACACCTTC,CSVDRGVYGYTF
TRBV7-3,TRBJ2-1,NA,TRBD2,TGTGCCAGCAGCTTAAGCTCGGGACTAGCGGGGGGTTACAATGAGCAGTTCTTC,CASSLSSGLAGGYNEQFF
TRBV20-1,TRBJ1-2,NA,NA,TGCAGTGCTGGGGAGGTCATAGGGGGCTACACCTTC,CSAGEVIGGYTF
TRBV29-1,TRBJ2-3,NA,TRBD2,TGCAGCGTTGAAAACGGAGCCGGATGGCGGGGGAACACAGATACGCAGTATTTT,CSVENGAGWRGNTDTQYF
TRBV5-1,TRBJ2-4,NA,NA,TGCGCCAGCAGCTTCCTTGTCGGGGGATACGAACAGTACTTC,CASSFLVGGYEQYF
TRBV12-3/TRBV12-4,TRBJ2-7,once,NA,TGTGCCGGCAGTTTAGGCAGGGTTGGCTACGAGCAGTACTTC,CAGSLGRVGYEQYF
TRBV15,TRBJ2-2,NA,NA,TGTGCCACCAGCGCCCGGGACTCCCGGGGCAGCCGGAACACCGGGGAGCTGTTTTTT,CATSARDSRGSRNTGELFF
TRBV7-9,TRBJ2-5,NA,NA,TGTGCCAGCAGCTTATCCGCCGAGGGGACCCAGTACTTC,CASSLSAEGTQYF
TRBV27,TRBJ2-2,NA,NA,TGTGCCAGCAGTTTATCCCCAGACGGACGGTGGACGAACACCGGGGAGCTGTTTTTT,CASSLSPDGRWTNTGELFF
TRBV7-2,TRBJ2-2,NA,TRBD1,TGTGCCAGCAGCTTACGGGCGACAGGGGGCGGAAACACCGGGGAGCTGTTTTTT,CASSLRATGGGNTGELFF
TRBV29-1,TRBJ2-1,NA,NA,TGCAGCGTTAAAAAGGGGTCAGCCCGTGAGACCCAGTTCTTC,CSVKKGSARETQFF
TRBV6-1,TRBJ2-7,NA,NA,TGTGCCAGCGCGGTGACAGCCTACGAGCAGTACTTC,CASAVTAYEQYF
TRBV28,TRBJ1-4,NA,TRBD1,TGTGCCAGCAGTTTGAGCCTGACAGGGCCGGGCCCTGAAAAACTGTTTTTT,CASSLSLTGPGPEKLFF
TRBV4-3,TRBJ1-2,NA,NA,TGCGCCAGCAGCCAGGGACGCCTTATAAAGTCTGGCTACACCTTC,CASSQGRLIKSGYTF
TRBV29-1,TRBJ2-7,NA,TRBD1,TGCAGCGTCCAAAAGGGGGGACAGGGGGACGAGCAGTACTTC,CSVQKGGQGDEQYF
TRBV9,TRBJ1-4,once,NA,TGTGCCAGCAGCGTAGGAGCAGGGAAACACACGGAAAAACTGTTTTTT,CASSVGAGKHTEKLFF
TRBV20-1,TRBJ1-6,few,TRBD1,TGCAGTGCTAGACAGGACAGGTTTTCACCCCTCCACTTT,CSARQDRFSPLHF
TRBV7-2,TRBJ2-3,NA,NA,TGTGCCAGCAGCTTGCTAGGGGGGCCTAGCACAGATACGCAGTATTTT,CASSLLGGPSTDTQYF
TRBV6-2/TRBV6-3,TRBJ2-1,NA,TRBD1,TGTGCCAGCAGGGGGACAGCTACGAACAATGAGCAGTTCTTC,CASRGTATNNEQFF
TRBV13,TRBJ2-4,NA,NA,TGTGCCAGCAGCAGAAGCTTTGGCAAAAACATTCAGTACTTC,CASSRSFGKNIQYF
TRBV15,TRBJ2-1,NA,NA,TGTGCCACCAGCAGAGATCCAGGGACCTACAATGAGCAGTTCTTC,CATSRDPGTYNEQFF